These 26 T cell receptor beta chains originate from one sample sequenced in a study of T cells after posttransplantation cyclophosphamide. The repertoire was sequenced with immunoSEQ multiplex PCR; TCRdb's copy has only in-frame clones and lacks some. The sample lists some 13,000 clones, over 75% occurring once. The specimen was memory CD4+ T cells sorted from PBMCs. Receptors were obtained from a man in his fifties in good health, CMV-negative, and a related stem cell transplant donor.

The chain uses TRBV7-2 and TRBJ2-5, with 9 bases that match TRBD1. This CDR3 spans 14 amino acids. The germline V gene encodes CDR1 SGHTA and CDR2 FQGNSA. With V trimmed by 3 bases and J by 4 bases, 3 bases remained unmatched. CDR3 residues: CASSFSTGGETQYF. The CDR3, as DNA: TGTGCCAGCAGCTTCTCGACAGGGGGAGAGACCCAGTACTTC.

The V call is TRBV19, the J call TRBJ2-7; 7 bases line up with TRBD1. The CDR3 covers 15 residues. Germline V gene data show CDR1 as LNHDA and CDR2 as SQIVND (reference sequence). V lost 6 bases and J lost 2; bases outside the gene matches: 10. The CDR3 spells CASSPGQAGTYEQYF. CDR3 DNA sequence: TGTGCCAGTAGCCCCGGACAGGCTGGAACCTACGAGCAGTACTTC.

The chain's CDR3 is CASSFGGQGPNEKLFF. As DNA, the CDR3 is TGCGCCAGCAGCTTCGGGGGACAGGGCCCTAATGAAAAACTGTTTTTT. V and J are TRBV5-1 and TRBJ1-4, with TRBD1 matching over 9 bases. With 2 bases clipped from V and 3 bases from J, the junction kept 5 bases outside the gene matches. This CDR3 contains 16 residues. Germline values: CDR1 SGHRS, CDR2 YFSETQ.

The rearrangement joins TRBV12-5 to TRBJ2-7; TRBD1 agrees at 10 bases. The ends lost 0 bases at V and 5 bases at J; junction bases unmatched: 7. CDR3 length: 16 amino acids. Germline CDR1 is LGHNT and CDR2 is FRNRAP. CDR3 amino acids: CASGLVSDRGRHEQYF. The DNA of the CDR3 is TGTGCTAGTGGTTTGGTATCTGACAGGGGGCGACACGAGCAGTACTTC.

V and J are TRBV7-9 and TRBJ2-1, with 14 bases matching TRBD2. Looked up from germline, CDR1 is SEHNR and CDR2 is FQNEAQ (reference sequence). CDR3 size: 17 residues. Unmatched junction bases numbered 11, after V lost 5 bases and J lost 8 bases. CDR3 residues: CASSPRTSGRRRDEQFF. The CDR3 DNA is TGTGCCAGCAGCCCCAGGACTAGCGGGAGGCGGAGGGATGAGCAGTTCTTC.

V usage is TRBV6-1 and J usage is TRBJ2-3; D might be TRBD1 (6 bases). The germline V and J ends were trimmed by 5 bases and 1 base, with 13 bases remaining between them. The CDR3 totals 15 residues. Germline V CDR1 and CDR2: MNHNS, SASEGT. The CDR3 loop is CASSIQGFGTDTQYF. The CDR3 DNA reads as TGTGCCAGCAGTATACAGGGATTTGGCACAGATACGCAGTATTTT.

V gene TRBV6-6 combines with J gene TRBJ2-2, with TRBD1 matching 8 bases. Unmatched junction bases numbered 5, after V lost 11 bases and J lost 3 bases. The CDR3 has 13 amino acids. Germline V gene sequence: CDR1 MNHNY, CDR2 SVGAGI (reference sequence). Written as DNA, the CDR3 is TGTGCCGGATTGGACAGGGACACCGGGGAGCTGTTTTTT. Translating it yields CAGLDRDTGELFF.

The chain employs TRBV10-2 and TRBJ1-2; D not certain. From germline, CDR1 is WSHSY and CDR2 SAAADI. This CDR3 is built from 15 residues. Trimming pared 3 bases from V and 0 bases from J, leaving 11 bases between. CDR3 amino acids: CASSDNTGANYGYTF. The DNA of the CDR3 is TGCGCCAGCAGTGATAACACCGGAGCTAACTATGGCTACACCTTC.

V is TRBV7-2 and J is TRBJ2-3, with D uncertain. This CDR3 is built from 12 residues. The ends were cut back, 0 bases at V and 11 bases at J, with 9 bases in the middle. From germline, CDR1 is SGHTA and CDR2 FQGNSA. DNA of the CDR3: TGTGCCAGCAGCTTAGCGACTCGGCGGCAGTATTTT. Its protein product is CASSLATRRQYF.

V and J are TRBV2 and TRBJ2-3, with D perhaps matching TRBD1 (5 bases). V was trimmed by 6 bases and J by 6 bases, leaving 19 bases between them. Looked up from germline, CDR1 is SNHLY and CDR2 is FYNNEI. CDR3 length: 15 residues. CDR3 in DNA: TGTGCCAGCAGCAAAATACAGGCTCTCCGTGATACGCAGTATTTT. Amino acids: CASSKIQALRDTQYF.

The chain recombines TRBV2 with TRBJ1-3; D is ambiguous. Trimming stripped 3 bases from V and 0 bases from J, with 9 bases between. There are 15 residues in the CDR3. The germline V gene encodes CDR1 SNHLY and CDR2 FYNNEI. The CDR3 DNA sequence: TGTGCCAGCAGTGAGCGGGGTGGCTCTGGAAACACCATATATTTT. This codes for CASSERGGSGNTIYF.

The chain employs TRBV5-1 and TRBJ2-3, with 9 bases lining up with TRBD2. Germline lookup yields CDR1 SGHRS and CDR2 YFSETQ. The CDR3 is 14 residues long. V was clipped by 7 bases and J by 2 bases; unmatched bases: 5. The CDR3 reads CASGLAGTTDTQYF. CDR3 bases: TGCGCCAGCGGGCTAGCGGGGACCACAGATACGCAGTATTTT.

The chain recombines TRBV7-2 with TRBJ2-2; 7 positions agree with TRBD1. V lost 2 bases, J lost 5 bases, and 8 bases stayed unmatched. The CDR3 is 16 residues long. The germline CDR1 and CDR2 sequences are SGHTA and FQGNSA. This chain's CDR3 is CASSLSPGGHTGELFF. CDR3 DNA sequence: TGTGCCAGCAGCTTATCCCCAGGGGGTCATACCGGGGAGCTGTTTTTT.

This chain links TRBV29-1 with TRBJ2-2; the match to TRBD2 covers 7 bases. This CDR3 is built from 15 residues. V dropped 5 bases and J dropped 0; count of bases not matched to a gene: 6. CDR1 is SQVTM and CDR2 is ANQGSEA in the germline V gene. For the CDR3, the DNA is TGCAGCGTTCAAGGGGCGGGGGCGAACACCGGGGAGCTGTTTTTT. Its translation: CSVQGAGANTGELFF.

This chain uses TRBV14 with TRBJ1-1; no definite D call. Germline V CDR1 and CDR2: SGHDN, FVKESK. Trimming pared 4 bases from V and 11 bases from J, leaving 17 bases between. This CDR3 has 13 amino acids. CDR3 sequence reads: CASSPNAGPGAFF. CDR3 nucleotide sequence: TGTGCCAGCAGCCCAAATGCGGGTCCGGGGGCTTTCTTT. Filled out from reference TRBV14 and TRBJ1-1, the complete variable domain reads EAGVTQFPSHSVIEKGQTVTLRCDPISGHDNLYWYRRVMGKEIKFLLHFVKESKQDESGMPNNRFLAERTGGTYSTLKVQPAELEDSGVYFCASSPNAGPGAFFGQGTRLTVV.

The CDR3 sequence: CASSPQLGQGGSGNTIYF. Written as DNA, the CDR3 is TGTGCCAGCAGCCCTCAGTTAGGGCAGGGAGGCTCCGGAAACACCATATATTTT. The chain joins TRBV9 to TRBJ1-3, with D perhaps matching TRBD1 (5 bases). Germline values: CDR1 SGDLS, CDR2 YYNGEE. Trimming removed 4 bases from V and 4 bases from J, with 24 bases in between. The CDR3 sequence is 18 residues long.

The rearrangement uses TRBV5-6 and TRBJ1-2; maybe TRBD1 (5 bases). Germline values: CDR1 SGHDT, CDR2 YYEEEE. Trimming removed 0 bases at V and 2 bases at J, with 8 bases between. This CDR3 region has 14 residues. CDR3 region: CASSLEAGNYGYTF. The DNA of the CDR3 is TGTGCCAGCAGCTTGGAAGCAGGGAACTATGGCTACACCTTC.

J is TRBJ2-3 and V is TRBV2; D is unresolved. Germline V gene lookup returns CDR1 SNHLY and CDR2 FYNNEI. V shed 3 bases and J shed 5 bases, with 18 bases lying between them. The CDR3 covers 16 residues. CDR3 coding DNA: TGTGCCAGCAGTGAGAATAGTGGTAGTTTTGGAGATACGCAGTATTTT. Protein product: CASSENSGSFGDTQYF.

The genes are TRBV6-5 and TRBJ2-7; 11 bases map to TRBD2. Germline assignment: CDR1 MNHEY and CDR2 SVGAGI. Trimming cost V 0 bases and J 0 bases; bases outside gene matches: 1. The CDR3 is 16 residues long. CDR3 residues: CASSYSTSGASYEQYF. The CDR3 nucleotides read TGTGCCAGCAGTTACTCGACTAGCGGGGCCTCCTACGAGCAGTACTTC.

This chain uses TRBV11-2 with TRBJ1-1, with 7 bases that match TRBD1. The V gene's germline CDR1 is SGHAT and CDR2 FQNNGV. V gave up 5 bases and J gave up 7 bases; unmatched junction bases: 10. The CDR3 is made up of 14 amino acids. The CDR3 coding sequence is TGTGCCAGCAGCGGCCGGGACAGTCAATTTGAAGCTTTCTTT. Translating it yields CASSGRDSQFEAFF.

The CDR3 region is CSVTDRYEQYF. The CDR3 nucleotides are TGCAGTGTCACCGACAGGTACGAGCAGTACTTC. The chain recombines TRBV20-1 with TRBJ2-7; D perhaps matches TRBD1 (6 bases). Trimming shortened V by 7 bases and J by 4 bases, and 11 bases separated the two germline ends. Germline V gene data show CDR1 as DFQATT and CDR2 as SNEGSKA (reference sequence). The CDR3 length is 11 residues.

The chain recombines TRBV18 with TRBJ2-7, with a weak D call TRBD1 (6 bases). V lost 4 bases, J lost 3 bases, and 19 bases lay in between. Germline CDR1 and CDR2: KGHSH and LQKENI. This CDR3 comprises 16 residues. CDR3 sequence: CASSRWGRDRNYEQYF. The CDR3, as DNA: TGTGCCAGCTCACGTTGGGGAAGAGACAGGAACTACGAGCAGTACTTC.

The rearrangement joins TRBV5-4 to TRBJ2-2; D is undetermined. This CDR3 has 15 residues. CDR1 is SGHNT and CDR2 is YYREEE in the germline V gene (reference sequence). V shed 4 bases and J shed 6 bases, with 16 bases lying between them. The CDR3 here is CASSLPTGDSGELFF. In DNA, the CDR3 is TGTGCCAGCAGCCTCCCGACTGGAGACTCCGGGGAGCTGTTTTTT.

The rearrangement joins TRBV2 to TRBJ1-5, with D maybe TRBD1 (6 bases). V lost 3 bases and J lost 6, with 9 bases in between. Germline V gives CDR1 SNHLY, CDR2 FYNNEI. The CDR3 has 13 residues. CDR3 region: CASSDTGSQPQHF. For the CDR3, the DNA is TGTGCCAGCAGTGATACAGGGAGTCAGCCCCAGCATTTT.

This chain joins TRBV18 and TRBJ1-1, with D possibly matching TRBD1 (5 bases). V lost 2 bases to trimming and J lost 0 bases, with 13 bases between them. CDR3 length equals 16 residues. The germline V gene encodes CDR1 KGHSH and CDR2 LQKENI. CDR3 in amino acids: CASSPMTEIMNTEAFF. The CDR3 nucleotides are TGTGCCAGCTCACCAATGACAGAGATAATGAACACTGAAGCTTTCTTT. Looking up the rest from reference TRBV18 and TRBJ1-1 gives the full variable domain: NAGVMQNPRHLVRRRGQEARLRCSPMKGHSHVYWYRQLPEEGLKFMVYLQKENIIDESGMPKERFSAEFPKEGPSILRIQQVVRGDSAAYFCASSPMTEIMNTEAFFGQGTRLTVV.

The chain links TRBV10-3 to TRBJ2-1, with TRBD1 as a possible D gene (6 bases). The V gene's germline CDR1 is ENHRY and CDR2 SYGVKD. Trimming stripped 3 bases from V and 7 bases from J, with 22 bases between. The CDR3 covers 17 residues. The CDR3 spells CAISDPQGGTKGNEQFF. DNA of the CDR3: TGTGCCATCAGTGATCCTCAAGGGGGAACCAAGGGGAATGAGCAGTTCTTC.